This T cell receptor beta chain was captured by sequencing in a study of shared clonotypes between healthy human individuals. Study observations and caveats: When compared with the clonotypes that were shared by all four sorted-subset donors, the non-shared clonotypes turned out to have lower generation probabilities. As a rule, naive subsets had a larger estimated richness than memory subsets.

About this clone: The antigen remains unidentified.

Profiled with immunoSEQ multiplex PCR; TCRdb holds only in-frame clones, not every one. The table lists about 2.4 million clones, approximately 90% of them singletons. After removal of 5 bases from V and 8 bases from J, the junction contained 7 bases not matched to a gene. Germline V gene data show CDR1 as SGHTA and CDR2 as FQGTGA. CDR3 length: 14 residues. This TCR was recovered from a man aged 18 to 30 in good health. Input material: naive CD4+ T cells sorted from blood. Stated subset: CD45RA+ positively selected. V and J are TRBV7-3 and TRBJ1-2, with TRBD1 identical over 11 bases. The CDR3 spells CASSPGQGEGGYTF. The CDR3 nucleotides read TGTGCCAGCAGCCCGGGACAGGGGGAAGGGGGCTACACCTTC.